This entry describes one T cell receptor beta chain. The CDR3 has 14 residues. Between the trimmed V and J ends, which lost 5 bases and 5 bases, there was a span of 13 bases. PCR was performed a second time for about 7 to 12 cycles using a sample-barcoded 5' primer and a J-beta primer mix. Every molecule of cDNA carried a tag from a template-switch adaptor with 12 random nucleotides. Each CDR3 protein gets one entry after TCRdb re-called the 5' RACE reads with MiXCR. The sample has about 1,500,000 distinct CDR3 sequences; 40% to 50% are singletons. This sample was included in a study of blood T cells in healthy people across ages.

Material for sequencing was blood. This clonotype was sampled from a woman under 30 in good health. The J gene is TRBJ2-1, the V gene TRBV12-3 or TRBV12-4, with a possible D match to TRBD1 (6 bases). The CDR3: CASSVGDNHNEQFF. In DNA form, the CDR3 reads TGTGCCAGCAGTGTAGGGGACAACCACAATGAGCAGTTCTTC.